At least ten counts were recorded for the clone carrying this TCR beta chain. RNA transcripts were the template for amplifying TCR beta CDR3 regions. First-round RT-PCR with HTBI primers amplified the TCR CDR3 region. TCRdb called the multiplex PCR reads again in MiXCR, with one record for every CDR3 protein. Among around 250,000 distinct CDR3 sequences, 16% were seen once, and the ten largest hold less than 35%. The entry originates in a study of T cells in Graves' hyperthyroidism and ophthalmopathy. Trimming removed 3 bases at V and 7 bases at J, with 9 bases between. The CDR3 totals 12 residues. The germline CDR1 and CDR2 sequences are MNHNS and SASEGT.

The TCR sequence derives from a woman between 18 and 29 years old with Graves' ophthalmopathy. The rearrangement uses TRBV6-1 and TRBJ1-2; no clear D. Sequencing was performed on blood. DNA of the CDR3: TGTGCCAGCAGTGATGTAGGCTCTGGCTACACCTTC. It is translated as CASSDVGSGYTF.